This TCR beta chain comes out of a study of T cell responses to AZD1222 COVID-19 vaccine. As regards this clone: The antigen remains unidentified.

The length of the CDR3 is 15 residues. Germline CDR1 reads MNHNY; CDR2 reads SVGAGI (reference sequence). With V trimmed by 2 bases and J by 5 bases, 4 bases remained unmatched. Regarding the study as a whole: The study found vaccine-associated CD4 TCRs spanning spike, dominant at 160-218 and 743-854. The breadth and depth of Spike-specific TCRs increased once two AZD1222 doses had been given. In a largely white British group with more females than males, clonal diversity was possibly underestimated.

The study pooled second doses at about 4 or about 12 weeks. Sequencing was performed with immunoSEQ multiplex PCR; in TCRdb, only in-frame clones are kept and a portion is missing. This sample has tens of thousands of clones, with around 90% found just once. This specimen consisted of peripheral blood, obtained 28 days after the second AZD1222 dose. This clonotype was sampled from an adult who received the AZD1222 COVID-19 vaccine. This chain links TRBV6-6 with TRBJ2-5; 11 bases fit TRBD2. CDR3 in DNA: TGTGCCAGCAGTTACCCTAGCGGGGGGTTTGAGACCCAGTACTTC. Translated: CASSYPSGGFETQYF.